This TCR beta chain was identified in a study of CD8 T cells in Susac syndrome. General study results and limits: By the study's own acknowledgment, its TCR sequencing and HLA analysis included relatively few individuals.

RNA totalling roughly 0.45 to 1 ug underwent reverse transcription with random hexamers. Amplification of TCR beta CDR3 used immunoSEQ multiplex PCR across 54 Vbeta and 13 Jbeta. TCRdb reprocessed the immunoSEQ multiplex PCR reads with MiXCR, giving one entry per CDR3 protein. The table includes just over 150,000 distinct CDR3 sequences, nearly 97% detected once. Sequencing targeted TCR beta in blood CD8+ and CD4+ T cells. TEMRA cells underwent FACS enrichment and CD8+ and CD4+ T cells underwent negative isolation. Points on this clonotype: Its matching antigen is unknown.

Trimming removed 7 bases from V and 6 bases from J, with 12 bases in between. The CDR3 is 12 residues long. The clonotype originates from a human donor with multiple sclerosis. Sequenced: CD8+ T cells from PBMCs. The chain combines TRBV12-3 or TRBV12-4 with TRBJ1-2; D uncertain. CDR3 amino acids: CASTTDLDGYTF. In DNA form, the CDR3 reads TGTGCCAGCACCACGGACCTTGATGGCTACACCTTC.